This record concerns one TCR beta chain sequence. Sequencing used immunoSEQ multiplex PCR; TCRdb keeps in-frame clones, though not all of them. The data show roughly 48,000 clones, 88% seen once. Germline V lookup: CDR1 SNHLY, CDR2 FYNNEI. This CDR3 has 14 amino acids. V dropped 8 bases and J dropped 6 bases, with 20 bases sitting between them. The data derive from a study of T cell changes during pregnancy in multiple sclerosis. The sample was CD4+ T cells from peripheral blood mononuclear cells, taken in the second trimester of pregnancy. The receptor's source is a female donor with multiple sclerosis, enrolled in a pregnancy study. V and J are TRBV2 and TRBJ2-7; possibly TRBD2 for D (7 bases). The CDR3, as DNA: TGTGCCAGCGATATCGGACTAGTAGGGGGCGAGCAGTACTTC. The encoded protein is CASDIGLVGGEQYF.